Shown below are 18 T cell receptor beta chains from a single sample sequenced in a study of T cell responses to AZD1222 COVID-19 vaccine. Generated by immunoSEQ multiplex PCR, the TCRdb table keeps only in-frame clones and is missing some. The sample gives just under 75,000 clones, around 80% of which show up once; about 51% is in the top ten. The input for sequencing was peripheral blood, taken 28 days after the second AZD1222 dose. All receptors come from an adult who received the AZD1222 COVID-19 vaccine.

This sequence joins TRBV27 and TRBJ2-3; possible D gene TRBD1, 5 bases. Germline V lookup: CDR1 MNHEY, CDR2 SMNVEV (reference sequence). V lost 8 bases to trimming and J lost 2 bases, with 11 bases between them. The CDR3 is made up of 13 amino acids. Written as DNA, the CDR3 is TGTGCCAGCGGCGACAGATACACAGATACGCAGTATTTT. Its protein is CASGDRYTDTQYF.

The chain is built from TRBV7-2 and TRBJ2-1; 10 bases match TRBD2. Germline loops: CDR1 SGHTA, CDR2 FQGNSA. V lost 5 bases and J lost 4; bases outside the gene matches: 5. The CDR3 spans 15 residues. In nucleotides, the CDR3 is TGTGCCAGCAGCCCCCAGCGGGGGGGTTACAATGAGCAGTTCTTC. Translating gives CASSPQRGGYNEQFF.

The chain combines TRBV11-2 with TRBJ2-2, with 12 bases aligning to TRBD1. This CDR3 has 14 residues. Unmatched junction bases numbered 4, after V lost 8 bases and J lost 6 bases. CDR1 SGHAT and CDR2 FQNNGV come from the germline V gene. The CDR3 coding sequence is TGTGCCAGCGGTGGGACAGGGGGCCCCGGGGAGCTGTTTTTT. It specifies CASGGTGGPGELFF.

This clone occurred a few times. J is TRBJ2-7 and V is TRBV7-9; possible D gene TRBD1, 5 bases. In germline, CDR1 is SEHNR, CDR2 FQNEAQ (reference sequence). The V end was cut by 5 bases, the J end by 0 bases, with 11 bases between. The CDR3 covers 14 residues. This CDR3 reads CASSVIDSSYEQYF. The CDR3 DNA sequence: TGTGCCAGCAGCGTAATAGACAGCTCCTACGAGCAGTACTTC.

The V call is TRBV30, the J call TRBJ2-3, with 10 nucleotides matching TRBD2. J was trimmed by 8 bases and V by 5 bases; bases with no gene match: 13. The CDR3 is made up of 15 amino acids. Looked up from germline, CDR1 is GTSNPN and CDR2 is SVGIG (reference sequence). CDR3 sequence reads: CAWSASGGPKGTQYF. Here the CDR3 DNA reads TGTGCCTGGTCCGCTAGCGGGGGCCCGAAGGGTACGCAGTATTTT.

The rearrangement joins TRBV2 to TRBJ2-3; D is unresolved. Germline V gene data show CDR1 as SNHLY and CDR2 as FYNNEI. The V end was cut by 1 base, the J end by 0 bases, with 8 bases between. CDR3 length: 15 amino acids. This chain's CDR3 is CASSEGPISTDTQYF. The CDR3 coding sequence is TGTGCCAGCAGTGAAGGACCGATTAGCACAGATACGCAGTATTTT.

The chain has TRBV6-5 and TRBJ1-5; D gene uncertain. In germline, CDR1 is MNHEY, CDR2 SVGAGI. The CDR3 has 13 amino acids. V lost 5 bases and J 6 bases, leaving 11 bases between the germline ends. CDR3 DNA: TGTGCCAGCAGTACAAAGCGTGGTCAGCCCCAGCATTTT. Translating gives CASSTKRGQPQHF.

The gene calls are TRBV7-8 and TRBJ1-5; TRBD1 matches 7 bases. Germline CDR1 SGHVS, CDR2 FQNEAQ. This CDR3 is built from 14 residues. The V segment lost 5 bases and the J segment 7 bases; nucleotides outside the gene matches: 8. The CDR3 sequence: CASSGDRADQPQHF. The CDR3 region has the DNA TGTGCCAGCAGCGGAGACAGGGCGGACCAGCCCCAGCATTTT. Variable domain in full (rest from reference TRBV7-8 and TRBJ1-5): GAGVSQSPRYKVAKRGQDVALRCDPISGHVSLFWYQQALGQGPEFLTYFQNEAQLDKSGLPSDRFFAERPEGSVSTLKIQRTQQEDSAVYLCASSGDRADQPQHFGDGTRLSIL.

The table lists this clone with a few counts. This chain uses TRBV19 with TRBJ2-1; the D call may be TRBD1 or TRBD2 (5 bases each). This CDR3 region has 13 residues. The germline CDR1 and CDR2 sequences are LNHDA and SQIVND (reference sequence). V was cut by 1 base and J by 14 bases, with 15 bases left in between. CDR3 DNA: TGTGCCAGTAGTATAGCCCTCCGGGACCCGAAGTTCTTC. Translating gives CASSIALRDPKFF. Drawing the rest from reference TRBV19 and TRBJ2-1, the complete variable domain is DGGITQSPKYLFRKEGQNVTLSCEQNLNHDAMYWYRQDPGQGLRLIYYSQIVNDFQKGDIAEGYSVSREKKESFPLTVTSAQKNPTAFYLCASSIALRDPKFFGPGTRLTVL.

The chain carries TRBV10-3 and TRBJ1-2; TRBD1 agrees at 8 bases. The CDR3 loop spans 10 amino acids. With V trimmed by 4 bases and J by 13 bases, 2 bases remained unmatched. Germline lookup yields CDR1 ENHRY and CDR2 SYGVKD. The chain's CDR3 is CAISGTGGTF. In nucleotides, the CDR3 is TGTGCCATCAGTGGAACAGGGGGCACCTTC.

This clone was picked up one time. V usage is TRBV6-2 or TRBV6-3 and J usage is TRBJ1-5; no clear D. V shed 0 bases and J shed 6 bases, with 24 bases lying between them. Germline CDR1 reads MNHEY; CDR2 reads SVGEGT. The CDR3 length is 19 residues. The CDR3 bases are TGTGCCAGCAGTTACTCTATCATCGGGGTCGATGAGCAAGGTCAGCCCCAGCATTTT. Amino acid sequence: CASSYSIIGVDEQGQPQHF.

V is TRBV3-1 (or the pseudogene TRBV3-2) and J is TRBJ2-1; D gene uncertain. The CDR3 is made up of 12 amino acids. Germline V gene data show CDR1 as LGHDT and CDR2 as YNNKEL (reference sequence). The ends were cut back, 4 bases at V and 8 bases at J, with 9 bases in the middle. This chain's CDR3 is CASSPPWHEQFF. The CDR3 DNA sequence: TGTGCCAGCAGCCCCCCTTGGCATGAGCAGTTCTTC.

The CDR3 protein is CASSEARGVSTDTQYF. In DNA, the CDR3 is TGTGCCAGCAGTGAAGCCAGGGGAGTAAGCACAGATACGCAGTATTTT. The chain uses TRBV6-1 and TRBJ2-3; the D gene is possibly TRBD1 (6 bases). Germline CDR1 reads MNHNS; CDR2 reads SASEGT. CDR3 length equals 16 residues. Trimming shortened V by 0 bases and J by 0 bases, and 10 bases separated the two germline ends.

The chain joins TRBV7-9 to TRBJ1-6; TRBD1 is a possible D gene (5 bases). CDR1 is SEHNR, CDR2 FQNEAQ, per germline (reference sequence). The CDR3 has 13 amino acids. V was cut by 6 bases and J by 7 bases, with 10 bases left in between. The CDR3 loop reads CASRTTGNSPLHF. The DNA for the CDR3 is TGTGCCAGCAGGACCACAGGAAATTCACCCCTCCACTTT.

This clone has only a few counts. The gene calls are TRBV10-3 and TRBJ1-5; a weak D match, TRBD1 (6 bases). The V and J ends lost 2 bases and 9 bases respectively, with 17 bases between them. Germline loops: CDR1 ENHRY, CDR2 SYGVKD. This CDR3 has 15 amino acids. Here the CDR3 reads CAISEAGQLSGPQHF. CDR3 coding DNA: TGTGCCATCAGTGAGGCCGGACAGCTCTCAGGGCCCCAGCATTTT.

V is TRBV19 and J is TRBJ2-1; D perhaps matches TRBD2 (5 bases). V was clipped by 4 bases and J by 4 bases, with 8 bases between them. Germline V gene lookup returns CDR1 LNHDA and CDR2 SQIVND (reference sequence). This CDR3 is 13 amino acids long. Here the CDR3 reads CASSTTTYNEQFF. CDR3 coding DNA: TGTGCCAGTAGTACGACTACTTACAATGAGCAGTTCTTC.

The DNA for the CDR3 is TGTGCCAGCATCACCGGGGAGGACAGCACAAACTATGGCTACACCTTC. It yields the protein CASITGEDSTNYGYTF. J is TRBJ1-2 and V is TRBV28, with TRBD1 as a possible D gene (6 bases). CDR1 is MDHEN, CDR2 SYDVKM, per germline. The CDR3 totals 16 residues. The ends were cut back, 7 bases at V and 2 bases at J, with 20 bases in the middle.

This chain joins TRBV7-9 and TRBJ2-1, with TRBD2 matching 13 bases. Germline V CDR1 and CDR2: SEHNR, FQNEAQ (reference sequence). V lost 5 bases to trimming and J lost 4 bases; unmatched junction nucleotides: 2. This CDR3 contains 15 residues. The CDR3 loop reads CASSAGLAGYNEQFF. In DNA, the CDR3 is TGTGCCAGCAGCGCGGGACTAGCGGGGTACAATGAGCAGTTCTTC. The variable domain in full, completed from reference TRBV7-9 and TRBJ2-1, reads DTGVSQNPRHKITKRGQNVTFRCDPISEHNRLYWYRQTLGQGPEFLTYFQNEAQLEKSRLLSDRFSAERPKGSFSTLEIQRTEQGDSAMYLCASSAGLAGYNEQFFGPGTRLTVL.